The rows below give T cell receptor beta chains drawn from one sample of a study of blood T cell repertoires in COVID-19. Using immunoSEQ multiplex PCR, the repertoire was profiled, and TCRdb retains in-frame clones only, with some absent. This table has approximately 240,000 clones, 85% to 95% appearing once. What was sequenced was PBMCs or T cells enriched from blood (not recorded which). The receptors shown here come from a young woman who had recovered from COVID-19. Each CDR3 is given with its conserved first and last residue. D genes are given only for firm matches. Only some rows state a clone size, as once, few, many or a class for expanded clones.

cdr3_nt cdr3_aa d_call clone_size j_call v_call
TGTGCTAGTGTACAGGGGAGCTCTGGAAACACCATATATTTT CASVQGSSGNTIYF TRBD1 NA TRBJ1-3 TRBV12-5
TGTGCCAGCAGCCAGGGGATTCGACAGGGGGCCTATCAGAATGGCTACACCTTC CASSQGIRQGAYQNGYTF TRBD1 once TRBJ1-2 TRBV3-1/TRBV3-2
TGTGCCAGCAGTCAGGGGGCCGGTCGGGAAAAACTGTTTTTT CASSQGAGREKLFF TRBD1 NA TRBJ1-4 TRBV28
TGTGCCAGCAGTTTAGGGCTAGCGGGATACGAGCAGTACTTC CASSLGLAGYEQYF TRBD2 NA TRBJ2-7 TRBV27
TGTGCCAGCACCACGTATGGAGAGGGCACTGAAGCTTTCTTT CASTTYGEGTEAFF NA NA TRBJ1-1 TRBV28
TGTGCCAGCAGTCCACCCCGGGGCGCAGGGGGCATCACTGAAGCTTTCTTT CASSPPRGAGGITEAFF TRBD1 NA TRBJ1-1 TRBV6-2/TRBV6-3
TGTGCCAGCAGGCGATCAAATAACTATGGCTACACCTTC CASRRSNNYGYTF NA NA TRBJ1-2 TRBV25-1
TGTGCCAGCAGCCTGACTTTCTTGGATGGCTACACCTTC CASSLTFLDGYTF NA NA TRBJ1-2 TRBV3-1/TRBV3-2
TGTGCCAGCAGCTTAGTATTCTCGGCGGGGGCTGATGAGCAGTTCTTC CASSLVFSAGADEQFF NA NA TRBJ2-1 TRBV11-2
TGTGCTAGTGGTCAATCGGGGAAGGCGGAGGCCCGCACAGATACGCAGTATTTT CASGQSGKAEARTDTQYF NA NA TRBJ2-3 TRBV12-5
TGTGCCAGCAGCTTGGCTAGCGGGGGGCATGGGGCCGGGGAGCTGTTTTTT CASSLASGGHGAGELFF TRBD2 NA TRBJ2-2 TRBV5-4
TGTGCCAGCAGTGTAGGGGGACAGAATTCACCCCTCCACTTT CASSVGGQNSPLHF TRBD1 NA TRBJ1-6 TRBV9
TGTGCCAGCAGTGATCTCCGGCCTCGGGAGTTCTTC CASSDLRPREFF NA once TRBJ2-1 TRBV6-1
TGTGCCAGCAGCTCAGTCTACACCATATATTTT CASSSVYTIYF NA NA TRBJ1-3 TRBV11-2
TGTGCCACCGGACAGGTCGCCTATGGCTACACCTTC CATGQVAYGYTF TRBD1 NA TRBJ1-2 TRBV19
TGTGCCAACAGACAACTAGCGGGGGGGGCAGATACGCAGTATTTT CANRQLAGGADTQYF TRBD2 NA TRBJ2-3 TRBV6-5
TGTGCCAGCAGCTTCGGCGCAGCGGGATACCGCGCGGACACCGGGGAGCTGTTTTTT CASSFGAAGYRADTGELFF TRBD2 once TRBJ2-2 TRBV7-8
TGTGCCAGCAGCCCTAGGACTAGCGGTCTCCTAGCCAAAAACATTCAGTACTTC CASSPRTSGLLAKNIQYF TRBD2 NA TRBJ2-4 TRBV11-2
TGTGCCAGCAGCCCAGGGGGTTTATCGGAAGCTTTCTTT CASSPGGLSEAFF TRBD1 few TRBJ1-1 TRBV2
TGTGCCAGCAGTTATGACAGGGCGGACGGGGAGCTGTTTTTT CASSYDRADGELFF TRBD1 NA TRBJ2-2 TRBV27
TGCGCCAGCAGCGCGGGGGGACCGAGCTCCTATAATTCACCCCTCCACTTT CASSAGGPSSYNSPLHF NA NA TRBJ1-6 TRBV5-1
TGTGCCAGCAGCGGCGGGACTAGCGGTTACAATGAGCAGTTCTTC CASSGGTSGYNEQFF TRBD2 NA TRBJ2-1 TRBV7-9
TGTGCCAGCACTAAGGGGCACCAAGAGACCCAGTACTTC CASTKGHQETQYF NA NA TRBJ2-5 TRBV12-3/TRBV12-4
TGTGCCAGTCGGACAGGGTCGATTAGCGAGCAGTACTTC CASRTGSISEQYF TRBD1 NA TRBJ2-7 TRBV6-5
TGTGCCATCAACCCGACAGGGGACACTGAAGCTTTCTTT CAINPTGDTEAFF TRBD1 NA TRBJ1-1 TRBV10-3
TGTGCCACCAGTTCCCTAGCGGGAGGAGGAGAGACCCAGTACTTC CATSSLAGGGETQYF TRBD2 NA TRBJ2-5 TRBV24-1
TGTGCCAGCGGAGTCTGGGGGGCTGGGGCCAACGTCCTGACTTTC CASGVWGAGANVLTF NA few TRBJ2-6 TRBV2
TGTGCCAGCAGCAGCGGGGACCTCTCTGGAAACACCATATATTTT CASSSGDLSGNTIYF NA NA TRBJ1-3 TRBV13
TGTGCCAGCAGTTCAGGGGATTATGGCTACACCTTC CASSSGDYGYTF NA once TRBJ1-2 TRBV7-3
TGTGCCAGCAGCCCCGCGTACGGCTACACCTTC CASSPAYGYTF NA once TRBJ1-2 TRBV7-3
TGTGCCAGAGAGACAGAACAAGAGACCCAGTACTTC CARETEQETQYF NA NA TRBJ2-5 TRBV2
TGCGCCAGCAGCCCTACACAGGGGAACACCGGGGAGCTGTTTTTT CASSPTQGNTGELFF NA once TRBJ2-2 TRBV5-1
TGCGCCAGCAGCTTGGGAGGGGGCGAGACTTACGAGCAGTACTTC CASSLGGGETYEQYF TRBD1 NA TRBJ2-7 TRBV5-1
TGTGCCAGCAGCTTAGAAAGGACAGGGCGGAATGGCTACACCTTC CASSLERTGRNGYTF TRBD1 NA TRBJ1-2 TRBV11-2
TGTGCCAGCAGCTTGGGAGGGGCCGGGGGGGAGACCCAGTACTTC CASSLGGAGGETQYF TRBD2 NA TRBJ2-5 TRBV7-2
TGTGCCAGTAGTCGAATCGGGGGTTCCACTTCTAACTATGGCTACACCTTC CASSRIGGSTSNYGYTF NA NA TRBJ1-2 TRBV19
TGTGCCAGCAGCCAGAGATCCTACAATGAGCAGTTCTTC CASSQRSYNEQFF NA NA TRBJ2-1 TRBV3-1/TRBV3-2
TGTGCCACCAGTGATAACCAGGGGGCAGGTGGCTACACCTTC CATSDNQGAGGYTF TRBD1 NA TRBJ1-2 TRBV24-1
TGCAGTGCTAGTGGACTTTTGAGCTCCTACGAGCAGTACTTC CSASGLLSSYEQYF NA NA TRBJ2-7 TRBV20-1
TGTGCCAGCAGTCCCCGGGGGGGTATTGGTCAGCCCCAGCATTTT CASSPRGGIGQPQHF NA NA TRBJ1-5 TRBV25-1
TGTGCCAGCAGTTATCGGGAAGTGACTGGCTACACCTTC CASSYREVTGYTF NA NA TRBJ1-2 TRBV6-2/TRBV6-3
TGTGCCAGCAGCCTAGACAGGGGACGAATGAACACTGAAGCTTTCTTT CASSLDRGRMNTEAFF TRBD1 few TRBJ1-1 TRBV4-2
TGTGCCAGCTCAACCGGGGTCGGGGAGCTGTTTTTT CASSTGVGELFF NA NA TRBJ2-2 TRBV12-3/TRBV12-4
TGTGCCACCAGCAGAGTCGGACAGGCGGAAGGCTACACCTTC CATSRVGQAEGYTF TRBD1 once TRBJ1-2 TRBV15
TGTGCCAGCTCACTCAGAATGACAGGGGTGGACAATGAGCAGTTCTTC CASSLRMTGVDNEQFF TRBD1 NA TRBJ2-1 TRBV18
TGTGCTAGTGGTTTGGTAGGGGCCATGAGGGATACGCAGTATTTT CASGLVGAMRDTQYF NA NA TRBJ2-3 TRBV12-5
TGTGCCAGCAGCCCCGCGACCGGGACTACGATACGGGAGCAGTACTTC CASSPATGTTIREQYF TRBD2 NA TRBJ2-7 TRBV3-1/TRBV3-2
TGTGCCAGCAGCCAAGTACACACGACAGAGATCTACGAGCAGTACTTC CASSQVHTTEIYEQYF NA NA TRBJ2-7 TRBV4-2
TGTGCCAGTAGTGTAACAGGGAACTATGGCTACACCTTC CASSVTGNYGYTF NA NA TRBJ1-2 TRBV19
TGTGCCAGCAGTGAACTCAGGGTTAATTCACCCCTCCACTTT CASSELRVNSPLHF NA NA TRBJ1-6 TRBV6-1
TGTGCCAGCAGTGAATCAGGGGGATCCTATAATTCACCCCTCCACTTT CASSESGGSYNSPLHF TRBD1 NA TRBJ1-6 TRBV6-1
TGCGCCAGCAGCCAACAACCAGGGAGGCCCACTGAAGCTTTCTTT CASSQQPGRPTEAFF NA NA TRBJ1-1 TRBV4-3
TGCGCCAGCAGCCGTTACGGGGATGCTCCCGGGACCCAGTACTTC CASSRYGDAPGTQYF NA NA TRBJ2-5 TRBV4-1
TGTGCCAGCAGTTGGGGGCCAGGCACCGGGGAGCTGTTTTTT CASSWGPGTGELFF NA once TRBJ2-2 TRBV28
TGTGCCAGCAGTTCAATAGTAGCTGGCTACACCTTC CASSSIVAGYTF NA once TRBJ1-2 TRBV7-9